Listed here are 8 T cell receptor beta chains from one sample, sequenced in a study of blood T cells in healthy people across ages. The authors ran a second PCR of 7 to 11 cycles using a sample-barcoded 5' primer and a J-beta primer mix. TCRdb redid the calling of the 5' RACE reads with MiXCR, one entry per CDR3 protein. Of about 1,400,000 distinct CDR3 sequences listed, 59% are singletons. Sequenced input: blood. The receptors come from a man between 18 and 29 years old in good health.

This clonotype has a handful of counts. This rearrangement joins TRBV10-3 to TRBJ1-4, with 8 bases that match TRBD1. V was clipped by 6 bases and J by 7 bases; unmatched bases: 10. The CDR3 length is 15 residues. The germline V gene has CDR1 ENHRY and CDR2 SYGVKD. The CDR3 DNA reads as TGTGCCATCAGCGAGACCGGGACAGGATTTGAAAAACTGTTTTTT. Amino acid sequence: CAISETGTGFEKLFF.

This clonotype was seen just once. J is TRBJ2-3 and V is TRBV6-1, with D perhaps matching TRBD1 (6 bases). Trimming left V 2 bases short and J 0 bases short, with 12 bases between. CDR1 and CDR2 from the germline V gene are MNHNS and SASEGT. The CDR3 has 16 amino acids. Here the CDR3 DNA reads TGTGCCAGCAGTGAACGCTCAGGGGCGAGCACAGATACGCAGTATTTT. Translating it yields CASSERSGASTDTQYF.

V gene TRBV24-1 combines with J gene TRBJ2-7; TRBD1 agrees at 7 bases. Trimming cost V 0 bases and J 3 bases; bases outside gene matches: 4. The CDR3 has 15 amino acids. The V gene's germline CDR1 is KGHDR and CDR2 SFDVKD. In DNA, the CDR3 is TGTGCCACCAGTGATTTGCGACAGGGTAACTACGAGCAGTACTTC. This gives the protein CATSDLRQGNYEQYF.

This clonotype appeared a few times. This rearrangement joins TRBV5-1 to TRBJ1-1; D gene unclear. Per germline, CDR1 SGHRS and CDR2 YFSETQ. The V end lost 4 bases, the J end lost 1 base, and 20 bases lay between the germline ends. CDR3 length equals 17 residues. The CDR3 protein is CASSLPNSDGENTEAFF. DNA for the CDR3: TGCGCCAGCAGCCTGCCTAATTCGGACGGCGAGAACACTGAAGCTTTCTTT.

Written as DNA, the CDR3 is TGTGCCAGCACCATGGTGCAAGGGGCCAAAAACATTCAGTACTTC. Protein product: CASTMVQGAKNIQYF. The rearrangement joins TRBV12-3 or TRBV12-4 to TRBJ2-4, with D uncertain. This CDR3 comprises 15 residues. The germline V and J ends were trimmed by 7 bases and 1 base, with 14 bases remaining between them.

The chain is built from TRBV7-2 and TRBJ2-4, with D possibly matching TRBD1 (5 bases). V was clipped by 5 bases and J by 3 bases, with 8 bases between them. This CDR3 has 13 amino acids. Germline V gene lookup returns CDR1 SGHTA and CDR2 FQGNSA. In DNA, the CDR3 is TGTGCCAGCAGCCAGGACAACAAAAACATTCAGTACTTC. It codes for CASSQDNKNIQYF.

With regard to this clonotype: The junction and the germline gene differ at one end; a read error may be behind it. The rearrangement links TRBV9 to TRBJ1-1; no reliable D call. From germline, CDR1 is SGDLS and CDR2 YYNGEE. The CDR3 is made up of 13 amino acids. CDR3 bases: TGTGCCGGCAGCGTAGGCAGCGACACTGAAGCTTTCTTT. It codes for CAGSVGSDTEAFF.

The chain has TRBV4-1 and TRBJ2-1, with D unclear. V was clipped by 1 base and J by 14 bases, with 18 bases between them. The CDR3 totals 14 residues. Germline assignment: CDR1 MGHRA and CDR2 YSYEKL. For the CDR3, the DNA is TGCGCCAGCAGCCAAGTCGCAGTTTGGCTAGAGAAGTTCTTC. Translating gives CASSQVAVWLEKFF.